This TCR beta chain was recorded in a study of OX40 agonist ivuxolimab in advanced cancers. Context from the whole study: Ivuxolimab was a fully human IgG2 agonistic monoclonal antibody targeting the costimulatory receptor OX40 (CD134). The paper describes the monotherapy dose-escalation part (N ≈ 49 patients) of the phase I trial of ivuxolimab. Of the roughly 50 dose-escalation patients, hepatocellular carcinoma was present in approximately 20, melanoma in about 15, renal cell carcinoma in 9 and head and neck cancer in 9. In the dose-escalation cohort, 75% to 85% of patients were male, and the mean age was roughly 56 years with a range of roughly 20 to 85. Peripheral TCRbeta sequencing aimed to test whether ivuxolimab altered TCR sequence diversity and caused clonal T-cell expansion. Three dose-escalation patients achieved partial responses, one with hepatocellular carcinoma and two with cutaneous melanoma. Intravenous ivuxolimab was administered to patients every 2 weeks at six dose levels: 0.01, 0.1, 0.3, 1.5, 3 and 10 mg/kg. Patients were allowed to have had prior anti-PD-1, anti-PD-L1 or anti-CTLA-4 therapy, and approximately 40% of the dose-escalation patients had previously received checkpoint inhibitors. Overall results and qualifications from the work: Antigen specificity was not determined for the clonally expanded peripheral T cells. After ivuxolimab, CD8+ T cells had more expanded clones than CD4+ T cells on average. Low levels of normalized T-cell clonal expansion were also shown by some nonresponding patients. In the 0.1-3.0 mg/kg groups, partial responders had among the lowest normalized peripheral clonal expansion, particularly in CD8+ T cells. At doses of 0.1 to 3.0 mg/kg, clonal expansion of both CD4+ and CD8+ blood T cells was observed from baseline to week 6.

Patients with autoimmune disease history or receiving systemic immunosuppression were excluded from the trial. Peripheral blood for TCR sequencing was drawn from every dose cohort at baseline, at cycle 4 day 1 and at cycle 7 day 1. The samples were drawn from a first-in-human, open-label, multicenter phase I dose-escalation trial of ivuxolimab. Adults with locally advanced or metastatic head and neck squamous cell, hepatocellular, melanoma or renal cell carcinoma were enrolled in the trial. Before TCR sequencing, CD4+ T cells and CD8+ T cells were sorted from peripheral blood as separate populations. The CDR3 spans 14 residues, from the cysteine through the phenylalanine. This entry keeps only the CDR3 DNA: 42 bases, framed from base 1. The germline V gene gives CDR1 as MDHEN and CDR2 as SYDVKM. V loses 4 bases of germline sequence and J loses 1 base, and the interval between the two ends is 10 bases.

For sequencing of the TCRbeta CDR3 region, genomic DNA was extracted from the sorted cells. The immunoSEQ Assay was used for sequencing of TCRbeta CDR3 regions. TCRdb holds this immuneACCESS table with in-frame rearrangements only. Some clones are missing; in checked studies, unresolved V genes explain under half, and the rest has no known cause. The sample table contains around 27,000 clones; only one count was recorded for about nine tenths of them. In total, the top ten clones hold 24% of the sample. As for this clone: Its specific antigen is unknown. No much larger clone is present one base from it, and per-base qualities are unavailable.

This receptor was identified in an adult with an advanced solid tumor such as melanoma, head and neck, liver or kidney cancer. This chain is built from TRBV28 and TRBJ2-5; the best D guess is TRBD1, with 6 bases matching. The material was CD4+ or CD8+ T cells sorted from blood, obtained in a trial of the OX40 agonist ivuxolimab. The CDR3 reads CASSSGQSQETQYF. The bases read TGTGCCAGCAGTTCTGGACAGTCCCAAGAGACCCAGTACTTC.